The clone carrying this T cell receptor (beta chain) was counted only a few times. Its antigen is unknown. The V and J ends lost 4 bases and 3 bases respectively, with 10 bases between them. Germline V CDR1 and CDR2: SGHRS, YFSETQ. The CDR3 loop spans 13 amino acids. This specimen belongs to a study of OX40 agonist ivuxolimab in advanced cancers. Looking at the study overall: Treatment received earlier with anti-PD-1, anti-PD-L1 or anti-CTLA-4 agents was allowed, and under 50% had some. Whole-study results and caveats: Expanded peripheral T cells had an undetermined antigen specificity. Expansion of clones was among the lowest in partial responders at 0.1-3.0 mg/kg.

Libraries were prepared by immunoSEQ multiplex PCR; TCRdb keeps only in-frame clonotypes and omits some of them. This table holds about 69,000 clones, more than 70% found once. Sample: CD4+ or CD8+ T cells sorted from blood, taken in a trial of the OX40 agonist ivuxolimab. This chain joins TRBV5-1 and TRBJ1-2, with a weak D call TRBD1 (6 bases). This sequence originates from an adult with an advanced solid tumor such as melanoma, head and neck, liver or kidney cancer. The CDR3 sequence is CASSPGQDYGYTF. The CDR3 bases are TGCGCCAGCAGCCCGGGACAAGACTATGGCTACACCTTC.